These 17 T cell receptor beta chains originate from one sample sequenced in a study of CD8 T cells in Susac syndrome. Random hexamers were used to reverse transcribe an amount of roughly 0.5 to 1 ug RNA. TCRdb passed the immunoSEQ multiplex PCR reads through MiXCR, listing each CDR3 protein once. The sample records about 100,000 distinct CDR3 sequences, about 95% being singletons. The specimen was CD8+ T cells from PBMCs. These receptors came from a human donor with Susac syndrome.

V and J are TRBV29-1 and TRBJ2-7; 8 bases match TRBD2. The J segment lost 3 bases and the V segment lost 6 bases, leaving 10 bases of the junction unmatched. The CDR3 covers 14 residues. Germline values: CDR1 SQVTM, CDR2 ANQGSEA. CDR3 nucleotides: TGCAGCGTCGGACTAGCCGGGAGGAACTACGAGCAGTACTTC. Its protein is CSVGLAGRNYEQYF.

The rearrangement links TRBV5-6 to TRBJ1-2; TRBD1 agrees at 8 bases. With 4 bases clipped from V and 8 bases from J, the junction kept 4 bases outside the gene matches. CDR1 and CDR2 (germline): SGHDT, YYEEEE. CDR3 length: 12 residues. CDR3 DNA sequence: TGTGCCAGCAGCACGACAGGGGAAGGCTACACCTTC. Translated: CASSTTGEGYTF. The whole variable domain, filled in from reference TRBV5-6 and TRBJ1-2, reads DAGVTQSPTHLIKTRGQQVTLRCSPKSGHDTVSWYQQALGQGPQFIFQYYEEEERQRGNFPDRFSGHQFPNYSSELNVNALLLGDSALYLCASSTTGEGYTFGSGTRLTVV.

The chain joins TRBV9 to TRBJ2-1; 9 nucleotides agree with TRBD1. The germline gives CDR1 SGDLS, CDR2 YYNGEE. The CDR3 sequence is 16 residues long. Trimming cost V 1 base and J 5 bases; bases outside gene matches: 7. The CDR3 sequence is CASSVSGQGRHNEQFF. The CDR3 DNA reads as TGTGCCAGCAGCGTATCGGGACAGGGAAGGCACAATGAGCAGTTCTTC. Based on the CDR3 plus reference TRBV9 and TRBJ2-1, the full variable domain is DSGVTQTPKHLITATGQRVTLRCSPRSGDLSVYWYQQSLDQGLQFLIQYYNGEERAKGNILERFSAQQFPDLHSELNLSSLELGDSALYFCASSVSGQGRHNEQFFGPGTRLTVL.

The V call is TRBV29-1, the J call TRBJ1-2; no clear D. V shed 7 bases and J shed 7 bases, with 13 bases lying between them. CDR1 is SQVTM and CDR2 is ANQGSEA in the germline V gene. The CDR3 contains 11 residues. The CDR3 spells CSARLAAGYTF. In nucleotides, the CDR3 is TGCAGCGCCCGGTTGGCGGCTGGCTACACCTTC.

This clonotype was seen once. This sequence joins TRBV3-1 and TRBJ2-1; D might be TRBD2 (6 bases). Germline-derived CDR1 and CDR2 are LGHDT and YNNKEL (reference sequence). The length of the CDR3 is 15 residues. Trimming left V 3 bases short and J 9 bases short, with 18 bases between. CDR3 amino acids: CASSQVGDWPTEQFF. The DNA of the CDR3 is TGTGCCAGCAGCCAGGTAGGGGACTGGCCCACTGAGCAGTTCTTC.

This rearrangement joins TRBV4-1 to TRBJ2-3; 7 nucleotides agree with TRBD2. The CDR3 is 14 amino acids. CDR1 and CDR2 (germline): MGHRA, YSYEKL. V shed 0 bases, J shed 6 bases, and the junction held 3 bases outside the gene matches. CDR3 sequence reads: CASSQERGWDTQYF. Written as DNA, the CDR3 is TGCGCCAGCAGCCAAGAGCGGGGGTGGGATACGCAGTATTTT.

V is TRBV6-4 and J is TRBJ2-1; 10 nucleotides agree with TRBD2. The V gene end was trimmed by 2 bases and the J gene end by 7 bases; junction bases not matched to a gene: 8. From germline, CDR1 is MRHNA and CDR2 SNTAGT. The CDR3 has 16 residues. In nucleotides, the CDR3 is TGTGCCAGCAGTGACGAGCGGGAGGGCCAGGTTAATGAGCAGTTCTTC. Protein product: CASSDEREGQVNEQFF.

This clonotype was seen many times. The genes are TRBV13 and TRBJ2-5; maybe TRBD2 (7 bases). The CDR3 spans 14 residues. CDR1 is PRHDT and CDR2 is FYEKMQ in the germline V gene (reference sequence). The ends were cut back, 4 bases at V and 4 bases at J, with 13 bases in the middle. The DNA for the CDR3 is TGTGCCAGCAGCTCGGGGGGCTCAGGAGAGACCCAGTACTTC. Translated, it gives CASSSGGSGETQYF.

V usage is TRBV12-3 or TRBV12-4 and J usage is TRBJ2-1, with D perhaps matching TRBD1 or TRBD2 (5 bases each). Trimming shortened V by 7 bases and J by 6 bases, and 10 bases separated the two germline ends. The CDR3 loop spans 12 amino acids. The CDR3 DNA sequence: TGTGCCAGCATCGGGACCCGCAATGAGCAGTTCTTC. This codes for CASIGTRNEQFF.

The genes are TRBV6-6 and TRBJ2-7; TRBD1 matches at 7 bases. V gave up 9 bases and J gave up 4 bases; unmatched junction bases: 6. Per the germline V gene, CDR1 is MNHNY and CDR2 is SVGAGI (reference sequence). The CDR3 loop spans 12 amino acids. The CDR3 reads CASEGAAYEQYF. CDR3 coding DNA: TGTGCCAGTGAGGGGGCCGCGTACGAGCAGTACTTC.

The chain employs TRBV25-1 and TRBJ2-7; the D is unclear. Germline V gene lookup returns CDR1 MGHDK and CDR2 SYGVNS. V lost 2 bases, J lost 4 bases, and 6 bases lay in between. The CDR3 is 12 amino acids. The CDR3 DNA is TGTGCCAGCAGTGAAACCGGGTACGAGCAGTACTTC. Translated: CASSETGYEQYF.

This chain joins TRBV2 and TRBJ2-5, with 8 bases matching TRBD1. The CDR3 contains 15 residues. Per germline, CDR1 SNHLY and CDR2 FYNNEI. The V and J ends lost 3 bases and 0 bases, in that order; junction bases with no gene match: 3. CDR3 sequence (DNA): TGTGCCAGCAGTGACCGGGACAGGCACCAAGAGACCCAGTACTTC. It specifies CASSDRDRHQETQYF.

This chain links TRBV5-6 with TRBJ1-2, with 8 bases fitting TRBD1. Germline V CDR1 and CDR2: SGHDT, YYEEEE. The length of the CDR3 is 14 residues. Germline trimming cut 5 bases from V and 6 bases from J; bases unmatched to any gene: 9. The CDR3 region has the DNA TGTGCCAGCAGTATCGGACAGGGATTGAATGGCTACACCTTC. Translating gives CASSIGQGLNGYTF. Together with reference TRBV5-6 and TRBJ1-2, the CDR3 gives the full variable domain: DAGVTQSPTHLIKTRGQQVTLRCSPKSGHDTVSWYQQALGQGPQFIFQYYEEEERQRGNFPDRFSGHQFPNYSSELNVNALLLGDSALYLCASSIGQGLNGYTFGSGTRLTVV.

CDR3 in amino acids: CASSLSPRLANEQYF. CDR3 DNA sequence: TGTGCCAGCAGTTTATCCCCTCGTCTGGCCAACGAGCAGTACTTC. This chain joins TRBV27 and TRBJ2-7; D is uncertain. Germline V gene data show CDR1 as MNHEY and CDR2 as SMNVEV (reference sequence). The CDR3 covers 15 residues. V lost 0 bases, J lost 5 bases, and 14 bases lay in between.

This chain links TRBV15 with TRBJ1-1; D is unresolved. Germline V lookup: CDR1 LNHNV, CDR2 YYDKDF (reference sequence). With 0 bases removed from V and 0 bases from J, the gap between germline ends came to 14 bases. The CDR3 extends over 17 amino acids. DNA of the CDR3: TGTGCCACCAGCAGAGACCCAATGAGTCTCATGAACACTGAAGCTTTCTTT. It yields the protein CATSRDPMSLMNTEAFF.

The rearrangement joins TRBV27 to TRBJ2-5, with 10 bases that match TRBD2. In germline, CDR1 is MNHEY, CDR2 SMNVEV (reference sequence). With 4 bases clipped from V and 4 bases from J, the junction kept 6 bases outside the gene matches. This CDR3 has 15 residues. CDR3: CASSSRTSGIETQYF. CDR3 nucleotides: TGTGCCAGCAGTTCCCGGACTAGCGGCATAGAGACCCAGTACTTC.

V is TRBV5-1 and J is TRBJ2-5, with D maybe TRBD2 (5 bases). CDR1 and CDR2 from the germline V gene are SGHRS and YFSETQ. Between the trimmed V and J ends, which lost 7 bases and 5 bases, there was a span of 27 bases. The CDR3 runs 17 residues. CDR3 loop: CASGRPLRAAEEETQYF. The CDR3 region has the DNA TGCGCCAGCGGCCGCCCGTTGAGGGCAGCGGAGGAGGAGACCCAGTACTTC.